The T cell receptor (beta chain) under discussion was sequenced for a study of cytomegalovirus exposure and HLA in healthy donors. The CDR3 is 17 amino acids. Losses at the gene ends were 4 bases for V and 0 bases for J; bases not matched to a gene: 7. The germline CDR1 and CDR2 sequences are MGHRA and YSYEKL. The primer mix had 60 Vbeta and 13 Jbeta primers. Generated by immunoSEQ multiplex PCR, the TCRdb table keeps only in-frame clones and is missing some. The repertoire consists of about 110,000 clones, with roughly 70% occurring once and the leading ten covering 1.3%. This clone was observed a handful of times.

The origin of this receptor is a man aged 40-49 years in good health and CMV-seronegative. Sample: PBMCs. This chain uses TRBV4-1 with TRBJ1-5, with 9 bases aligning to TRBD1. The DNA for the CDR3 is TGCGCCAGCAGCCCGGAGACAGGGGGTAATAGCAATCAGCCCCAGCATTTT. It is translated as CASSPETGGNSNQPQHF.